This T cell receptor beta chain was observed in a study of blood T cell repertoires in COVID-19. TCRdb's table, derived via immunoSEQ multiplex PCR, lists solely in-frame clones and lacks some. This sample has approximately 21,000 clones, with about four fifths found just once. This clone was detected a few times. The V end was cut by 5 bases, the J end by 4 bases, with 10 bases between. Germline loops: CDR1 KGHDR, CDR2 SFDVKD. The length of the CDR3 is 14 residues. The sample consisted of peripheral blood. This clonotype originated in a human donor in a cohort sampled during active COVID-19. The gene calls are TRBV24-1 and TRBJ1-4; no reliable D call. The CDR3 loop reads CATSGPENNEKLFF. CDR3 nucleotide sequence: TGTGCCACCAGTGGGCCAGAAAATAATGAAAAACTGTTTTTT.